The following is a T cell receptor (beta chain) sequence with its context. Its target is not known. This sample is part of a study of cytomegalovirus exposure and HLA in healthy donors. General study results and limits: Researchers reported in a later analysis that common viral pathogens appeared linked to several top clusters. Later work found that TCR association rates differed between HLA loci; DRB1 had the most and HLA-C the fewest.

Primers included in the PCR were 60 Vbeta and 13 Jbeta primers. Under the authors' procedure: It was a later analysis that counted about 80 million unique TCR beta chains, of which 8.5 million to 12 million were shared. Generated by immunoSEQ multiplex PCR, the TCRdb table keeps only in-frame clones and is missing some. D and trimming were read from the DNA, whereas the V and J calls and clone size are those reported in that table. Of fewer than 250,000 clones in the sample, around 82% were seen once. The CDR3 spans 15 residues. Trimming took 2 bases from V and 7 from J, leaving 14 bases between them. Germline CDR1 and CDR2: MNHEY and SVGAGI.

The rearrangement uses TRBV6-5 and TRBJ1-4; a possible D gene is TRBD1 (5 bases). The sample was PBMCs. The source of this sequence is a man between 18 and 29 years old in good health and CMV-seronegative. CDR3 sequence: CASSYQGFMGEKLFF. The CDR3 DNA reads TGTGCCAGCAGTTACCAGGGATTTATGGGTGAAAAACTGTTTTTT.